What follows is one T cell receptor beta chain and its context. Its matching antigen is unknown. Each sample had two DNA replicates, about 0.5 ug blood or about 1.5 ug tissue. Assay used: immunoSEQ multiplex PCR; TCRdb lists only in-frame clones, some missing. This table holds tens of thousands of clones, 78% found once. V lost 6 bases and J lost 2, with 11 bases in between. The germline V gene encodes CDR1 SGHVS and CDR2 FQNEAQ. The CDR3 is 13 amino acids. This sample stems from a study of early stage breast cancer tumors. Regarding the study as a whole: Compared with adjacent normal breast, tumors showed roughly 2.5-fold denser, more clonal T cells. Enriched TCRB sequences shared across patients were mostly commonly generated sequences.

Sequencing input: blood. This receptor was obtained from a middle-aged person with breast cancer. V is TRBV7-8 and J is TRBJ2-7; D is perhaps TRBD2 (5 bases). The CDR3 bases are TGTGCCAGCAGTTCCGACGGGACCTACGAGCAGTACTTC. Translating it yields CASSSDGTYEQYF.